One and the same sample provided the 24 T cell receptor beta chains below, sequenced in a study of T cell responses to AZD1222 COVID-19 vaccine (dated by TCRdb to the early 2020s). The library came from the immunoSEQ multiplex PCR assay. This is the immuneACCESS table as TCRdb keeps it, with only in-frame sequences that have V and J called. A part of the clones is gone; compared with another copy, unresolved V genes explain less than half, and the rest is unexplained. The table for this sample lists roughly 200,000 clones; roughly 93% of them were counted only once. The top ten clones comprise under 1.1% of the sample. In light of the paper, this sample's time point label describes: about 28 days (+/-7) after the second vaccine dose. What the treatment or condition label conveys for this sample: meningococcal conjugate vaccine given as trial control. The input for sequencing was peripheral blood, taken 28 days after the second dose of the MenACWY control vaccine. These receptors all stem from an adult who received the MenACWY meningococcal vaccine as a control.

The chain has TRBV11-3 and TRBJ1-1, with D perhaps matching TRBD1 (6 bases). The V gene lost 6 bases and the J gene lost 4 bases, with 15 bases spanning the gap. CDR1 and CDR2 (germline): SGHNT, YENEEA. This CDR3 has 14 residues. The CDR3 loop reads CASSLTGYGTEAFF. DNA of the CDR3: TGTGCCAGCAGTCTAACAGGGTACGGCACTGAAGCTTTCTTT.

CDR3: CASSPRQGGDEKLFF. DNA of the CDR3: TGTGCCAGCAGCCCCCGACAGGGGGGGGATGAAAAACTGTTTTTT. The chain recombines TRBV11-2 with TRBJ1-4, with 9 bases matching TRBD1. This CDR3 region has 15 residues. Germline trimming cut 5 bases from V and 6 bases from J; bases unmatched to any gene: 7. Germline assignment: CDR1 SGHAT and CDR2 FQNNGV.

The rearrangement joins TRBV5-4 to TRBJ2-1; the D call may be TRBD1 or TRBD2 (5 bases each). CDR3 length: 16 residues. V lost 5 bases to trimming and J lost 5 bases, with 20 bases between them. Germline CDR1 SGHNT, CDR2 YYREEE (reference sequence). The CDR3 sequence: CASSLEPGRRNNEQFF. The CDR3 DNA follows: TGTGCCAGCAGTCTTGAACCGGGACGGCGAAACAATGAGCAGTTCTTC. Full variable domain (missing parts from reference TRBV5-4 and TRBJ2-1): ETGVTQSPTHLIKTRGQQVTLRCSSQSGHNTVSWYQQALGQGPQFIFQYYREEENGRGNFPPRFSGLQFPNYSSELNVNALELDDSALYLCASSLEPGRRNNEQFFGPGTRLTVL.

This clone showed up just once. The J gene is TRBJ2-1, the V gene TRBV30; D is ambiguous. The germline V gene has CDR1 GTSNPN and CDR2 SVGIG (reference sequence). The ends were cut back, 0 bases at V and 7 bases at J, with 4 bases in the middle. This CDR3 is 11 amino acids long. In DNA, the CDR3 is TGTGCCTGGAGTGTAGTGAATGAGCAGTTCTTC. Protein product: CAWSVVNEQFF.

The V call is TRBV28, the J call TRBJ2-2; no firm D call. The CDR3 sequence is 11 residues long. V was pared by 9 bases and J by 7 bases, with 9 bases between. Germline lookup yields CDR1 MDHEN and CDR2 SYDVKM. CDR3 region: CASSRRGELFF. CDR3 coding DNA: TGTGCCAGTTCGAGGCGCGGGGAGCTGTTTTTT.

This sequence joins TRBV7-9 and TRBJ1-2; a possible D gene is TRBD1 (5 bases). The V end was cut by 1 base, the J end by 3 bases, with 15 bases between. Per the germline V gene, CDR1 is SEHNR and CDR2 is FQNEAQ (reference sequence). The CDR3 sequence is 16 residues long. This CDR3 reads CASSLEVRQGDYGYTF. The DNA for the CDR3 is TGTGCCAGCAGCTTAGAGGTTCGGCAGGGTGACTATGGCTACACCTTC.

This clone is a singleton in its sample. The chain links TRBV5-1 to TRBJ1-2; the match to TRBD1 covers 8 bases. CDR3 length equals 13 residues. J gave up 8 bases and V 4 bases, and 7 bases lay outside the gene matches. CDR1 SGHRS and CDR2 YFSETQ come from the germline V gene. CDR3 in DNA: TGCGCCAGCAGCGCCCGACAGGGGTGGGGCTACACCTTC. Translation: CASSARQGWGYTF.

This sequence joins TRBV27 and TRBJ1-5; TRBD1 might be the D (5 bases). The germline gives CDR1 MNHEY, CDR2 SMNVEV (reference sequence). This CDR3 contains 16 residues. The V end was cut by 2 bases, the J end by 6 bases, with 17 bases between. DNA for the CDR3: TGTGCCAGCAGTTTAATCGGAGGGGCAAACACTCAGCCCCAGCATTTT. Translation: CASSLIGGANTQPQHF.

The CDR3 region is CASTGQEYQPQHF. The CDR3 DNA reads TGTGCCAGCACAGGACAGGAGTATCAGCCCCAGCATTTT. This chain joins TRBV2 and TRBJ1-5; 7 nucleotides match TRBD1. CDR3 length: 13 amino acids. Looked up from germline, CDR1 is SNHLY and CDR2 is FYNNEI. Trimming removed 7 bases from V and 5 bases from J; junction bases left unmatched: 5.

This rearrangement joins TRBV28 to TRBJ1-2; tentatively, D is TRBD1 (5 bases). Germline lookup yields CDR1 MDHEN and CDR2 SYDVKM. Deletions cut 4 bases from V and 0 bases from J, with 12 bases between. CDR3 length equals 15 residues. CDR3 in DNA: TGTGCCAGCAGTTCACCGGGACGGACTAACTATGGCTACACCTTC. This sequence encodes CASSSPGRTNYGYTF.

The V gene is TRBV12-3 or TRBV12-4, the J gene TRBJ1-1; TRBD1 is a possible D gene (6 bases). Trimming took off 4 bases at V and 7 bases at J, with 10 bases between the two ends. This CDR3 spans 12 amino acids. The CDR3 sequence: CASSWGAREAFF. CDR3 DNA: TGTGCCAGCAGTTGGGGGGCGCGTGAAGCTTTCTTT.

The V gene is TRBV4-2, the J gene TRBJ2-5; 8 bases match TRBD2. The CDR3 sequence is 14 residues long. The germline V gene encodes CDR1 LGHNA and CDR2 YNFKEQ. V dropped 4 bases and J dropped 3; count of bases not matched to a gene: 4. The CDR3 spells CASSPGRGEETQYF. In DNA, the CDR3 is TGTGCCAGCAGCCCAGGGCGGGGGGAAGAGACCCAGTACTTC.

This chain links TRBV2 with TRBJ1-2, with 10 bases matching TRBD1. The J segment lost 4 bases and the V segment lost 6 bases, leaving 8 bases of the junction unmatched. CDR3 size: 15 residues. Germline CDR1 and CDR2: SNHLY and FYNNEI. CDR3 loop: CASRERGQGSYGYTF. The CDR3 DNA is TGTGCCAGCAGGGAACGGGGACAGGGGTCCTATGGCTACACCTTC.

CDR3 DNA: TGTGCCTGGAGCGCGATTAACTATGGCTACACCTTC. It is translated as CAWSAINYGYTF. The V call is TRBV30, the J call TRBJ1-2; D gene ambiguous. Germline V CDR1 and CDR2: GTSNPN, SVGIG (reference sequence). The CDR3 is 12 amino acids. The V end was cut by 3 bases, the J end by 1 base, with 6 bases between. The full variable domain, rest sourced from reference TRBV30 and TRBJ1-2, is SQTIHQWPATLVQPVGSPLSLECTVEGTSNPNLYWYRQAAGRGLQLLFYSVGIGQISSEVPQNLSASRPQDRQFILSSKKLLLSDSGFYLCAWSAINYGYTFGSGTRLTVV.

The CDR3 DNA reads TGTGCCTGGAGCTTAGGAGCTAACTATGGCTACACCTTC. This encodes CAWSLGANYGYTF. The V and J genes are TRBV30 and TRBJ1-2; D not certain. Per germline, CDR1 GTSNPN and CDR2 SVGIG (reference sequence). Trimming removed 3 bases from V and 0 bases from J, with 8 bases in between. The CDR3 is made up of 13 amino acids.

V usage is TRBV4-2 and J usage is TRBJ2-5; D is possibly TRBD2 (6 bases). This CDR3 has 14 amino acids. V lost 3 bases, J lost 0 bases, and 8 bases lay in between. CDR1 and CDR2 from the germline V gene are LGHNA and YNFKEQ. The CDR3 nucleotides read TGTGCCAGCAGCCAGGGGGGTAACCAAGAGACCCAGTACTTC. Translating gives CASSQGGNQETQYF.

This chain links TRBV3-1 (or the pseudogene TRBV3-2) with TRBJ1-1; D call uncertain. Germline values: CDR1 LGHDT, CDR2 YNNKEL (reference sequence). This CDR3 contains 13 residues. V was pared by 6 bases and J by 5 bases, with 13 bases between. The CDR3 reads CASSTVGTTEAFF. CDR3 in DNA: TGTGCCAGCAGTACAGTGGGAACGACTGAAGCTTTCTTT.

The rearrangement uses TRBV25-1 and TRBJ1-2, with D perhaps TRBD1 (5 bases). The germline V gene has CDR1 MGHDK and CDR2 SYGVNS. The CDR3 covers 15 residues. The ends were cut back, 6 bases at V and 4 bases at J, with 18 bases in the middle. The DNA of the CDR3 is TGTGCCAGCAGGGCCCCTGGGGCAGCCATCTATGGCTACACCTTC. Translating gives CASRAPGAAIYGYTF.

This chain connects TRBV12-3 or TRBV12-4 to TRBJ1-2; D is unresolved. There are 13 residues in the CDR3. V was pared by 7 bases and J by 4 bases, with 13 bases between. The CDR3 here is CASTLPVGYGYTF. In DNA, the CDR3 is TGTGCCAGCACCCTACCGGTCGGCTATGGCTACACCTTC.

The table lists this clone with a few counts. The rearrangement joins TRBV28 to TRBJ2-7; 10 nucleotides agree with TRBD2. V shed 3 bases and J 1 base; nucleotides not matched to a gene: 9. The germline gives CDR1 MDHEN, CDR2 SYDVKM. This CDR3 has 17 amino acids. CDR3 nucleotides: TGTGCCAGCAGTTTCTTGCTAGCGGGGGCGACATCCTACGAGCAGTACTTC. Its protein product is CASSFLLAGATSYEQYF.

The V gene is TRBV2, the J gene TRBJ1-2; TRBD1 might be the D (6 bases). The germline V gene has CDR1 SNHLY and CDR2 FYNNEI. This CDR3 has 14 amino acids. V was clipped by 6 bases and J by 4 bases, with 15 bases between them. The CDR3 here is CASRPRGLGYGYTF. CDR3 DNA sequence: TGTGCCAGCAGACCTAGGGGGTTAGGCTATGGCTACACCTTC.

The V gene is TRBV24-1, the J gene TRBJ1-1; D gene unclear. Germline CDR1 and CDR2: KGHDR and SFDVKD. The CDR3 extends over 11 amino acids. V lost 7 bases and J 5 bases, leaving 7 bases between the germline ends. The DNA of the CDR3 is TGTGCCACCAGCCGTGGGACTGAAGCTTTCTTT. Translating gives CATSRGTEAFF.

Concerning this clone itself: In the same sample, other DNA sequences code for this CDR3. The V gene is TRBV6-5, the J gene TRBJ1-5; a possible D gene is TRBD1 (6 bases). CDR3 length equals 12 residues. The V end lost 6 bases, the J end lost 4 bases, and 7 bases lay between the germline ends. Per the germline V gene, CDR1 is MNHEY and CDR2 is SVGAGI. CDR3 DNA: TGTGCCAGCAGACAGGGAAATCAGCCCCAGCATTTT. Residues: CASRQGNQPQHF.

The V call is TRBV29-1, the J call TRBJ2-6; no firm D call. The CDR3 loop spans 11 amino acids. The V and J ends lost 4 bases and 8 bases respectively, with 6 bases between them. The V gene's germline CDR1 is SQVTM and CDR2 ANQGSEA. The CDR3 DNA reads TGCAGCGTTGTGATTTCCAACGTCCTGACTTTC. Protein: CSVVISNVLTF.